The 31 T cell receptor beta chains given below trace back to one sample, sequenced in a study of T cells in Graves' hyperthyroidism and ophthalmopathy. TCR beta CDR3 regions were amplified from RNA transcripts. The TCR CDR3 was amplified in a first-round RT-PCR using the HTBI primer set. TCRdb re-called the multiplex PCR reads through MiXCR, storing one row per CDR3 protein. The sample has a few hundred thousand distinct CDR3 sequences, around 42% seen once. Sequencing used peripheral blood or thyroid tissue (not recorded which). The receptors were sampled from an adult woman with Graves' disease, either hyperthyroidism or ophthalmopathy (not recorded which).

This clonotype has just a few counts. The chain recombines TRBV10-3 with TRBJ2-3, with 13 bases matching TRBD2. Trimming at V came to 2 bases and at J to 9 bases, leaving 2 bases not matched to a gene. Germline values: CDR1 ENHRY, CDR2 SYGVKD. The length of the CDR3 is 14 residues. CDR3 loop: CAISEGLAGETQYF. DNA for the CDR3: TGTGCCATCAGTGAGGGACTAGCGGGGGAAACGCAGTATTTT.

The chain carries TRBV10-1 and TRBJ2-2, with TRBD2 matching 7 bases. The CDR3 has 14 amino acids. Germline V gives CDR1 WNHNN, CDR2 SYGVQD (reference sequence). J was trimmed by 11 bases and V by 4 bases; bases with no gene match: 10. The CDR3 DNA is TGCGCCAGCAGTGCAAGCGGGGACTACAATGAGCTGTTTTTT. Encoded protein: CASSASGDYNELFF.

The CDR3 coding sequence is TGTGCCAGCAGCCTAGGGACAAGTAATGAAAAACTGTTTTTT. Its translation: CASSLGTSNEKLFF. The chain carries TRBV9 and TRBJ1-4, with D perhaps TRBD1 (6 bases). This CDR3 is 14 amino acids long. V dropped 4 bases and J dropped 4 bases, with 11 bases sitting between them. Germline-derived CDR1 and CDR2 are SGDLS and YYNGEE.

This chain links TRBV7-2 with TRBJ2-7; TRBD2 aligns across 11 bases. Unmatched junction bases numbered 9, after V lost 5 bases and J lost 3 bases. Germline CDR1 reads SGHTA; CDR2 reads FQGNSA. The CDR3 spans 16 residues. Here the CDR3 DNA reads TGTGCCAGCAGCCGAGAAGGACTAGCGGGCAGCTACGAGCAGTACTTC. As protein: CASSREGLAGSYEQYF. The full variable domain, its missing parts supplied by reference TRBV7-2 and TRBJ2-7, is GAGVSQSPSNKVTEKGKDVELRCDPISGHTALYWYRQSLGQGLEFLIYFQGNSAPDKSGLPSDRFSAERTGGSVSTLTIQRTQQEDSAVYLCASSREGLAGSYEQYFGPGTRLTVT.

The chain combines TRBV2 with TRBJ1-5, with TRBD1 as a possible D gene (6 bases). Germline V gene sequence: CDR1 SNHLY, CDR2 FYNNEI. V was shortened by 4 bases and J by 7 bases, with 11 bases between the two germline ends. The CDR3 spans 13 residues. CDR3 in DNA: TGTGCCAGCAGTGTAAATAGGGGGCAGCCCCAGCATTTT. Translating gives CASSVNRGQPQHF.

V gene TRBV19 combines with J gene TRBJ2-7, with D unclear. This CDR3 spans 13 amino acids. The germline V gene has CDR1 LNHDA and CDR2 SQIVND (reference sequence). Trimming took off 5 bases at V and 5 bases at J, with 13 bases between the two ends. The CDR3 sequence is CASSLGSPDEQYF. The DNA of the CDR3 is TGTGCCAGTAGTTTGGGGTCTCCCGACGAGCAGTACTTC.

This clonotype was counted at least ten times. The chain combines TRBV2 with TRBJ1-5; no clear D. The CDR3 spans 15 residues. V dropped 3 bases and J dropped 2 bases, with 11 bases sitting between them. The germline CDR1 and CDR2 sequences are SNHLY and FYNNEI. The DNA for the CDR3 is TGTGCCAGCAGTGATCTTGGGGTCGGCAATCAGCCCCAGCATTTT. The encoded protein is CASSDLGVGNQPQHF.

This clonotype showed up many times. The V call is TRBV6-5, the J call TRBJ2-5; possible D gene TRBD2, 5 bases. The CDR3 loop spans 15 amino acids. The ends were cut back, 5 bases at V and 5 bases at J, with 18 bases in the middle. CDR1 is MNHEY, CDR2 SVGAGI, per germline. The CDR3 here is CASSEDSILGETQYF. In DNA form, the CDR3 reads TGTGCCAGCAGTGAGGACTCCATTCTTGGGGAGACCCAGTACTTC.

This clonotype was counted a single time. Likely a read error: the CDR3 ends without its conserved phenylalanine or tryptophan. No DNA is shown, since the ends of the CDR3 on it are uncertain; the CDR3 is the one TCRdb lists. V gene TRBV12-3 or TRBV12-4 combines with J gene TRBJ2-5; TRBD2, as called in the table, went unchecked against the DNA. The CDR3 region is 11 residues in length, termini included. This CDR3 is CASSSTWGLAG.

The rearrangement links TRBV6-5 to TRBJ2-3; tentative D call: TRBD1 (6 bases). V was cut by 0 bases and J by 2 bases, with 15 bases left in between. CDR1 is MNHEY, CDR2 SVGAGI, per germline. The CDR3 is made up of 17 amino acids. The CDR3 sequence: CASSYSGLQGYTDTQYF. The CDR3 DNA follows: TGTGCCAGCAGTTACTCGGGGTTACAGGGATACACAGATACGCAGTATTTT.

The rearrangement uses TRBV29-1 and TRBJ1-1; 11 bases fit TRBD1. The CDR3 runs to 14 residues. Trimming removed 6 bases from V and 0 bases from J; junction bases left unmatched: 3. Germline CDR1 is SQVTM and CDR2 is ANQGSEA. CDR3 sequence reads: CSVGTGGMNTEAFF. For the CDR3, the DNA is TGCAGCGTCGGGACAGGGGGTATGAACACTGAAGCTTTCTTT.

This clonotype was found many times. This sequence joins TRBV2 and TRBJ2-7, with 11 bases fitting TRBD1. Germline V gives CDR1 SNHLY, CDR2 FYNNEI. The CDR3 contains 14 residues. V lost 6 bases to trimming and J lost 7 bases; unmatched junction nucleotides: 8. CDR3 protein: CASSGGQGGAEQYF. The CDR3, as DNA: TGTGCCAGCAGCGGGGGACAGGGGGGTGCTGAGCAGTACTTC.

CDR3 nucleotides: TGTGCCAGCAGCTACGTGTGGGACAGGGCCGGGGAGCTGTTTTTT. Protein product: CASSYVWDRAGELFF. The chain combines TRBV7-2 with TRBJ2-2; the match to TRBD1 covers 9 bases. CDR1 and CDR2 (germline): SGHTA, FQGNSA. V shed 4 bases and J 6 bases; nucleotides not matched to a gene: 6. The CDR3 runs 15 residues.

This clonotype has a count of ten or more. V and J are TRBV24-1 and TRBJ2-5; tentatively, D is TRBD1 (7 bases). Germline CDR1 and CDR2: KGHDR and SFDVKD. This CDR3 contains 16 residues. V lost 4 bases and J 5 bases, leaving 19 bases between the germline ends. CDR3 coding DNA: TGTGCCACCAGTGACCCTGACAGGGAGGTTGGGGAGACCCAGTACTTC. It translates to CATSDPDREVGETQYF.

V usage is TRBV20-1 and J usage is TRBJ1-2, with TRBD1 matching over 7 bases. The CDR3 length is 18 residues. With V trimmed by 2 bases and J by 2 bases, 17 bases remained unmatched. Germline CDR1 reads DFQATT; CDR2 reads SNEGSKA (reference sequence). The CDR3 reads CSARPQMNGPGQNYGYTF. The CDR3 DNA reads TGCAGTGCTAGACCACAAATGAACGGGCCGGGACAGAACTATGGCTACACCTTC.

The rearrangement uses TRBV7-9 and TRBJ2-1, with D perhaps assigned TRBD1 or TRBD2 (6 bases each). Germline CDR1 reads SEHNR; CDR2 reads FQNEAQ (reference sequence). Trimming left V 3 bases short and J 15 bases short, with 15 bases between. The CDR3 is 12 residues long. The CDR3 DNA is TGTGCCAGCAGCTTCGGGGAGGAACAGGGGTTCTTC. This codes for CASSFGEEQGFF.

This clonotype has ten or more counts. The chain carries TRBV10-1 and TRBJ2-2; possibly TRBD1 for D (7 bases). Germline values: CDR1 WNHNN, CDR2 SYGVQD (reference sequence). The CDR3 runs 16 residues. Trimming removed 6 bases from V and 0 bases from J, with 14 bases in between. The CDR3 DNA is TGCGCCAGCAGCCAGGGGGGACCGTCGAACACCGGGGAGCTGTTTTTT. Translated, it gives CASSQGGPSNTGELFF.

This clonotype appeared many times. The chain couples TRBV6-6 to TRBJ1-4; tentatively, D is TRBD1 (5 bases). Germline V gene data show CDR1 as MNHNY and CDR2 as SVGAGI (reference sequence). The CDR3 is 15 amino acids. Trimming removed 0 bases from V and 7 bases from J, with 12 bases in between. The CDR3 DNA reads TGTGCCAGCAGTTACTCGACCCAGGGTGGTGAAAAACTGTTTTTT. This sequence encodes CASSYSTQGGEKLFF.

Note on this clonotype: This may be a read error, as it is one base from a much larger clone. The rearrangement links TRBV27 to TRBJ1-5, with unresolved D. This CDR3 spans 15 amino acids. The germline V and J ends were trimmed by 5 bases and 3 bases, with 14 bases remaining between them. CDR1 is MNHEY and CDR2 is SMNVEV in the germline V gene (reference sequence). For the CDR3, the DNA is TGTGCCAGCAGTCCTACCCTAGGGTTCAATCAGCCCCAGCATTTT. Amino acid sequence: CASSPTLGFNQPQHF.

The chain has TRBV20-1 and TRBJ1-6, with D perhaps TRBD1 (5 bases). This CDR3 contains 12 residues. The germline gives CDR1 DFQATT, CDR2 SNEGSKA (reference sequence). V shed 5 bases and J shed 12 bases, with 14 bases lying between them. CDR3 DNA: TGCAGTGCTCCGGGGGAGGGTTTACCCCTCCACTTT. The encoded protein is CSAPGEGLPLHF.

The table lists this clonotype with a few counts. This chain uses TRBV29-1 with TRBJ1-1; D is uncertain. The germline CDR1 and CDR2 sequences are SQVTM and ANQGSEA. The CDR3 consists of 12 residues. V lost 5 bases and J lost 2, with 9 bases in between. The CDR3 here is CSVSQLNTEAFF. As DNA, the CDR3 is TGCAGCGTTAGCCAGCTTAACACTGAAGCTTTCTTT.

This clonotype was detected only a few times. The chain combines TRBV3-1 with TRBJ1-5; 11 nucleotides align to TRBD1. V lost 1 base to trimming and J lost 5 bases; unmatched junction nucleotides: 1. CDR1 LGHDT and CDR2 YNNKEL come from the germline V gene (reference sequence). There are 15 residues in the CDR3. The CDR3 bases are TGTGCCAGCAGCCAAGGGACAGGGGGCCATCAGCCCCAGCATTTT. It translates to CASSQGTGGHQPQHF.

This clonotype was observed once. The rearrangement joins TRBV20-1 to TRBJ2-5; 8 bases fit TRBD2. V lost 0 bases and J lost 2; bases outside the gene matches: 5. The V gene's germline CDR1 is DFQATT and CDR2 SNEGSKA (reference sequence). CDR3 size: 15 residues. CDR3 nucleotides: TGCAGTGCTAGAGATGCGGGAGGCGATCAAGAGACCCAGTACTTC. This translates into CSARDAGGDQETQYF.

This clonotype has ten or more counts. The V call is TRBV7-9, the J call TRBJ2-7; tentatively, D is TRBD1 or TRBD2 (5 bases each). The V and J ends lost 3 bases and 6 bases respectively, with 12 bases between them. The germline CDR1 and CDR2 sequences are SEHNR and FQNEAQ (reference sequence). This CDR3 is 13 amino acids long. CDR3 residues: CASSFSIGGEQYF. The DNA for the CDR3 is TGTGCCAGCAGCTTCAGCATTGGGGGCGAGCAGTACTTC.

This clonotype has more than one count but fewer than ten. The chain recombines TRBV7-7 with TRBJ2-5, with a possible D match to TRBD1 (5 bases). Germline V CDR1 and CDR2: SSHAT, FNYEAQ (reference sequence). The CDR3 length is 14 residues. The V gene lost 1 base and the J gene lost 4 bases, with 10 bases spanning the gap. The CDR3 DNA is TGTGCCAGCAGCTTAGTTGCAGGGTCAGAGACCCAGTACTTC. It codes for CASSLVAGSETQYF.

This clonotype was seen only a few times. This chain joins TRBV7-2 and TRBJ1-4; TRBD1 aligns across 8 bases. This CDR3 has 15 amino acids. Germline V CDR1 and CDR2: SGHTA, FQGNSA. Trimming took 8 bases from V and 7 from J; bases not matched to a gene: 12. The CDR3 region has the DNA TGTGCCAGCTCACCACCCAGGGGGCGAGGTGAAAAACTGTTTTTT. Its protein is CASSPPRGRGEKLFF.

As concerns this clonotype: In this CDR3 the conserved last residue, phenylalanine or tryptophan, is missing, so a read error is likely. The chain recombines TRBV3-1 with TRBJ1-1; 7 bases line up with TRBD1. This CDR3 has 15 residues. CDR1 is LGHDT and CDR2 is YNNKEL in the germline V gene (reference sequence). J lost 1 base, V lost 4 bases, and 6 bases had no gene match. The CDR3 region is CASSRGTVPNTEAFL. The CDR3 coding sequence is TGTGCCAGCAGCCGGGGGACAGTACCGAACACTGAAGCTTTCCTT.

This clonotype has more than one count but fewer than ten. Mismatch with germline at one junction end may stem from a read error. The rearrangement uses TRBV12-3 or TRBV12-4 and TRBJ2-2, with 10 bases matching TRBD2. This CDR3 comprises 14 residues. The CDR3 loop is CASSVAGGAGELFF. The CDR3 DNA reads as TGTGCCAGCAGTGTAGCGGGGGGCGCCGGGGAGCTGTTTTTT.

This chain joins TRBV25-1 and TRBJ2-7, with 7 bases fitting TRBD2. Germline loops: CDR1 MGHDK, CDR2 SYGVNS. This CDR3 is built from 12 residues. Trimming at V came to 1 base and at J to 13 bases, leaving 7 bases not matched to a gene. In DNA form, the CDR3 reads TGTGCCAGCAGTGAATTTGCGGGAGAGCGATACTTC. Its translation is CASSEFAGERYF.

This clonotype was observed at least ten times. The chain couples TRBV2 to TRBJ2-3, with D tentatively TRBD2 (6 bases). CDR1 is SNHLY, CDR2 FYNNEI, per germline. The CDR3 spans 13 residues. Trimming stripped 3 bases from V and 12 bases from J, with 16 bases between. The CDR3 loop reads CASSDSGLPSQYF. DNA for the CDR3: TGTGCCAGCAGTGATTCGGGACTCCCTTCTCAGTATTTT.

This clonotype was counted at least ten times. This CDR3 reads CASSHSLAGAGGELFF. The CDR3 bases are TGTGCCAGCAGCCACTCGCTAGCGGGAGCCGGCGGGGAGCTGTTTTTT. The chain recombines TRBV14 with TRBJ2-2, with TRBD2 matching 10 bases. V was clipped by 3 bases and J by 7 bases; unmatched bases: 8. Germline CDR1 reads SGHDN; CDR2 reads FVKESK. The CDR3 totals 16 residues.